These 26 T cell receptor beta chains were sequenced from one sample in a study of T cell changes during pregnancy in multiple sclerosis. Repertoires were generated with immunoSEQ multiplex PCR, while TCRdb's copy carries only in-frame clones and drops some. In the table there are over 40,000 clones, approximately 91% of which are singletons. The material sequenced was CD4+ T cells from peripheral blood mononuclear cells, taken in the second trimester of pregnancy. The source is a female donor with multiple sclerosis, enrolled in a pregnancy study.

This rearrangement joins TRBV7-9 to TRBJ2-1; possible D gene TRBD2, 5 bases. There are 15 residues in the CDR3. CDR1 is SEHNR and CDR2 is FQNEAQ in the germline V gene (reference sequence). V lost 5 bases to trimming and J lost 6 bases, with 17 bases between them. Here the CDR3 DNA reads TGTGCCAGCAGCCGAGCGGTTGGGCTAGCCAATGAGCAGTTCTTC. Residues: CASSRAVGLANEQFF. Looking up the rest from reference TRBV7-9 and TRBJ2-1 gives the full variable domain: DTGVSQNPRHKITKRGQNVTFRCDPISEHNRLYWYRQTLGQGPEFLTYFQNEAQLEKSRLLSDRFSAERPKGSFSTLEIQRTEQGDSAMYLCASSRAVGLANEQFFGPGTRLTVL.

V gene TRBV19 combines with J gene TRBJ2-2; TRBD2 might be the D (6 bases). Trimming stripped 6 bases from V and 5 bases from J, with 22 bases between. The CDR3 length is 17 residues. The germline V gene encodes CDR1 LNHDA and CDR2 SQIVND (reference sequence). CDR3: CASRTLPSAVSTGELFF. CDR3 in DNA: TGTGCCAGTAGAACCCTCCCTAGCGCAGTGTCTACCGGGGAGCTGTTTTTT.

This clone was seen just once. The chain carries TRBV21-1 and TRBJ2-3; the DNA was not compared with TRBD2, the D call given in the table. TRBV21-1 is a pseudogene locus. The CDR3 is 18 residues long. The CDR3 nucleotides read TGTGCCAGCAGCACTAAACGGGGAAGGACTAGCGGGAGAAATACGCAGTATTTT. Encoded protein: CASSTKRGRTSGRNTQYF.

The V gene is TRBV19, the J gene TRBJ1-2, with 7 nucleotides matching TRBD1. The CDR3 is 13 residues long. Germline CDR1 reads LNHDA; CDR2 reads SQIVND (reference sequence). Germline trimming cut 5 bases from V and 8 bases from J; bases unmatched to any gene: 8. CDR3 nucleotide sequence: TGTGCCAGTAGTCCCAGGGGGAGGCGCGGCTACACCTTC. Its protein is CASSPRGRRGYTF.

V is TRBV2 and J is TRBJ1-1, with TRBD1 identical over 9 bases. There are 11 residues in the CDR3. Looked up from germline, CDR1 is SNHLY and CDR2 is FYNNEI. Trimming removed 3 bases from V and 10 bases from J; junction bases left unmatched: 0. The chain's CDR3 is CASSEGQGAFF. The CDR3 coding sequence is TGTGCCAGCAGTGAGGGACAGGGAGCTTTCTTT.

The CDR3 nucleotides are TGTGCCAGCAGCTTAAGAGGACTAGCGAACATTCAGTACTTC. Protein product: CASSLRGLANIQYF. The V call is TRBV11-2, the J call TRBJ2-4, with 9 bases lining up with TRBD2. The J segment lost 7 bases and the V segment lost 2 bases, leaving 3 bases of the junction unmatched. The CDR3 is 14 residues long. CDR1 and CDR2 (germline): SGHAT, FQNNGV.

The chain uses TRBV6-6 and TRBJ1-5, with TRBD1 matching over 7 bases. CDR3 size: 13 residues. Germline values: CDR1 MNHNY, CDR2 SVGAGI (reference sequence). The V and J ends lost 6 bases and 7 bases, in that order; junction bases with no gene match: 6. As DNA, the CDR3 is TGTGCCAGCAGCAGACAGGGAAGGCAGCCCCAGCATTTT. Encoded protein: CASSRQGRQPQHF.

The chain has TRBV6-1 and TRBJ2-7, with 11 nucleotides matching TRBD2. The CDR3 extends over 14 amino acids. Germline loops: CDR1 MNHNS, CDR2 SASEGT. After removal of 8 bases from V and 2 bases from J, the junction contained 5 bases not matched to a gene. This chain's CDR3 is CASCASGGTYEQYF. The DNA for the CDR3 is TGTGCCAGCTGCGCTAGCGGGGGGACCTACGAGCAGTACTTC.

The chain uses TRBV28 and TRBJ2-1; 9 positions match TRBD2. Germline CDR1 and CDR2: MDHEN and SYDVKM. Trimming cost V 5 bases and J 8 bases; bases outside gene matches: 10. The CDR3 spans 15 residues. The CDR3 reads CASSPPSRGGHEQFF. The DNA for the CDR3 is TGTGCCAGCAGTCCCCCCTCGCGGGGGGGCCATGAGCAGTTCTTC. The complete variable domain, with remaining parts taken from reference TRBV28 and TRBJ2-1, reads DVKVTQSSRYLVKRTGEKVFLECVQDMDHENMFWYRQDPGLGLRLIYFSYDVKMKEKGDIPEGYSVSREKKERFSLILESASTNQTSMYLCASSPPSRGGHEQFFGPGTRLTVL.

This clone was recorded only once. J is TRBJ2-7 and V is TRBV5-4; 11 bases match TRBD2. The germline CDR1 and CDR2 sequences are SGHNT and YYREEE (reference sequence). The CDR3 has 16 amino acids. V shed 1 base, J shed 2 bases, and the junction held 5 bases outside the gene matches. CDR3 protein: CASSLSSGRAPYEQYF. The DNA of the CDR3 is TGTGCCAGCAGCTTGAGTAGCGGGAGGGCCCCCTACGAGCAGTACTTC. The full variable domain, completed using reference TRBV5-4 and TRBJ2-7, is ETGVTQSPTHLIKTRGQQVTLRCSSQSGHNTVSWYQQALGQGPQFIFQYYREEENGRGNFPPRFSGLQFPNYSSELNVNALELDDSALYLCASSLSSGRAPYEQYFGPGTRLTVT.

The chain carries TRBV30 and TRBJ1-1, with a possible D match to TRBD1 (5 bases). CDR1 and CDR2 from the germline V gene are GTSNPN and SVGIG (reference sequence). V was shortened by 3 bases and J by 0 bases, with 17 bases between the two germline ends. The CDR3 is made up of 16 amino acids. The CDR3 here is CAWSELPTALNTEAFF. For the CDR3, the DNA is TGTGCCTGGAGCGAACTACCGACAGCTTTGAACACTGAAGCTTTCTTT.

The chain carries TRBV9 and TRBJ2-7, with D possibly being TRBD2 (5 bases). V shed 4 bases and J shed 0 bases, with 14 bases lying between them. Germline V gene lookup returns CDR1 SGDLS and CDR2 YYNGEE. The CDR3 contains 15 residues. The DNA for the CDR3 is TGTGCCAGCAGCCCCAGAGAGCGGAGCTCCTACGAGCAGTACTTC. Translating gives CASSPRERSSYEQYF.

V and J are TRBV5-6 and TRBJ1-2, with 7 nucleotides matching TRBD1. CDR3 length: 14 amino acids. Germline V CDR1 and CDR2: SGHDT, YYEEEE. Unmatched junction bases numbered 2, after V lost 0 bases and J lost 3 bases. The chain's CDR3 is CASSLGTGHYGYTF. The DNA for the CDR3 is TGTGCCAGCAGCTTGGGGACAGGACACTATGGCTACACCTTC.

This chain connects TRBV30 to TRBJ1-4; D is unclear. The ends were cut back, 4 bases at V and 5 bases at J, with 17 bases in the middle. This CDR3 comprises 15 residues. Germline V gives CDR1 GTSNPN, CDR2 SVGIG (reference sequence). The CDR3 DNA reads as TGTGCCTGGAAAGGCGGGCAGGCTCGGAATGAAAAACTGTTTTTT. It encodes CAWKGGQARNEKLFF.

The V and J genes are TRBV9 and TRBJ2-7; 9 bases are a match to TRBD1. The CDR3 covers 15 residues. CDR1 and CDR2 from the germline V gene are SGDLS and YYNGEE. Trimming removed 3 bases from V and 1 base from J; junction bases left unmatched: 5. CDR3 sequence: CASSGGQGPSYEQYF. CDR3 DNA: TGTGCCAGCAGCGGGGGACAGGGTCCATCCTACGAGCAGTACTTC.

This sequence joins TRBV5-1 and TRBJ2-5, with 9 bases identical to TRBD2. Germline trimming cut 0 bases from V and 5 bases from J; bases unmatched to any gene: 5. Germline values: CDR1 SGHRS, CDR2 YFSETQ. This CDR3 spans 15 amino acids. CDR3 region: CASSLDGGGVETQYF. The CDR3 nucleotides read TGCGCCAGCAGCTTGGATGGCGGGGGGGTGGAGACCCAGTACTTC. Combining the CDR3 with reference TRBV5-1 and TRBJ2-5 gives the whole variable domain KAGVTQTPRYLIKTRGQQVTLSCSPISGHRSVSWYQQTPGQGLQFLFEYFSETQRNKGNFPGRFSGRQFSNSRSEMNVSTLELGDSALYLCASSLDGGGVETQYFGPGTRLLVL.

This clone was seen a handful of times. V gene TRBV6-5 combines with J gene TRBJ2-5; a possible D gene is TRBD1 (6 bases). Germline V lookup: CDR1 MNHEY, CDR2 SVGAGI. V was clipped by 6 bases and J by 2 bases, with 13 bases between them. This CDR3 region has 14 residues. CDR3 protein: CASRKPGVQETQYF. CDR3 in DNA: TGTGCCAGCAGGAAACCAGGGGTACAAGAGACCCAGTACTTC.

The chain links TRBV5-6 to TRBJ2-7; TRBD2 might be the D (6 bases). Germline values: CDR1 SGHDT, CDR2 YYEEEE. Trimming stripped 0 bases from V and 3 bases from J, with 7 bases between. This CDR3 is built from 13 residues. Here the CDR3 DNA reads TGTGCCAGCAGCTTGGGCGGGGTCTACGAGCAGTACTTC. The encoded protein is CASSLGGVYEQYF.

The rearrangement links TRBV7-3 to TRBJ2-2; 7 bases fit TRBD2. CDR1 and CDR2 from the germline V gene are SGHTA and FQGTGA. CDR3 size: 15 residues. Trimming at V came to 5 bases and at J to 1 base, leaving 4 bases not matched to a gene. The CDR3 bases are TGTGCCAGCAGCACCTCTAGCGGGAACACCGGGGAGCTGTTTTTT. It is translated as CASSTSSGNTGELFF.

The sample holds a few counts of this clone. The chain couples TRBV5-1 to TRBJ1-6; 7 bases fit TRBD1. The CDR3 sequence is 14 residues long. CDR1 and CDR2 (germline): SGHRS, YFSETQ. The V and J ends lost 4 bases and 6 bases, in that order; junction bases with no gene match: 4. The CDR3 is CASSAGTANSPLHF. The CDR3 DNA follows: TGCGCCAGCAGCGCCGGGACAGCTAATTCACCCCTCCACTTT.

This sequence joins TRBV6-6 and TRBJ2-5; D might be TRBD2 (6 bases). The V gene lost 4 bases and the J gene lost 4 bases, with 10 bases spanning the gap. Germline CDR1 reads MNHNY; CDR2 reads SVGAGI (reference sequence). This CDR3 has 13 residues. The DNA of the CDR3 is TGTGCCAGCAGTTCGGGAGTCGGAGAGACCCAGTACTTC. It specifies CASSSGVGETQYF.

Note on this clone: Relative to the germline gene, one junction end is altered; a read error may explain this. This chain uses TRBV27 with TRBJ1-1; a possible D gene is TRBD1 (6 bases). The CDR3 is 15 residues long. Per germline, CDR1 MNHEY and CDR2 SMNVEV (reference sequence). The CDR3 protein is CASSLFGGQNTDAFF. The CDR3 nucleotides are TGTGCCAGCAGTTTGTTTGGAGGACAGAACACTGATGCTTTCTTT.

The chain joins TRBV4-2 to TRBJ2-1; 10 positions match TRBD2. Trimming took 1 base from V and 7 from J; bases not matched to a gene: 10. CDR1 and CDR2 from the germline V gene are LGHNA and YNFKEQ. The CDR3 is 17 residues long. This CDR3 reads CASSQVSASGGSNEQFF. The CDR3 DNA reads TGTGCCAGCAGCCAAGTAAGTGCTAGCGGGGGATCGAATGAGCAGTTCTTC.

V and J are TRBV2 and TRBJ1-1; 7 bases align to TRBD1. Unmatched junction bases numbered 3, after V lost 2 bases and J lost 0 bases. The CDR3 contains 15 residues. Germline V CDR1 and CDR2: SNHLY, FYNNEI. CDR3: CASSERDSLNTEAFF. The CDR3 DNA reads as TGTGCCAGCAGTGAAAGGGACAGCTTGAACACTGAAGCTTTCTTT.

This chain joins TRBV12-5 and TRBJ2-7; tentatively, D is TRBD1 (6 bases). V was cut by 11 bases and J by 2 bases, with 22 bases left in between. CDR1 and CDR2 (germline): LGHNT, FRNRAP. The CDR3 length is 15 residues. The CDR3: CAGAPTGWGPYEQYF. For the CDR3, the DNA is TGTGCTGGTGCCCCGACTGGATGGGGGCCCTACGAGCAGTACTTC. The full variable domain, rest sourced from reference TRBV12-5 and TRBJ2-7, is DARVTQTPRHKVTEMGQEVTMRCQPILGHNTVFWYRQTMMQGLELLAYFRNRAPLDDSGMPKDRFSAEMPDATLATLKIQPSEPRDSAVYFCAGAPTGWGPYEQYFGPGTRLTVT.

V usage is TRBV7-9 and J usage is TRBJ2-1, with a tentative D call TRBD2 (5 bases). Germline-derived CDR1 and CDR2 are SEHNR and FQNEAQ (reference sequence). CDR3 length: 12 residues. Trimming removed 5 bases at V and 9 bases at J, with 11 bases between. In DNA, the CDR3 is TGTGCCAGCAGCCAAAACCGGGGTGAGCAGTTCTTC. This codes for CASSQNRGEQFF.